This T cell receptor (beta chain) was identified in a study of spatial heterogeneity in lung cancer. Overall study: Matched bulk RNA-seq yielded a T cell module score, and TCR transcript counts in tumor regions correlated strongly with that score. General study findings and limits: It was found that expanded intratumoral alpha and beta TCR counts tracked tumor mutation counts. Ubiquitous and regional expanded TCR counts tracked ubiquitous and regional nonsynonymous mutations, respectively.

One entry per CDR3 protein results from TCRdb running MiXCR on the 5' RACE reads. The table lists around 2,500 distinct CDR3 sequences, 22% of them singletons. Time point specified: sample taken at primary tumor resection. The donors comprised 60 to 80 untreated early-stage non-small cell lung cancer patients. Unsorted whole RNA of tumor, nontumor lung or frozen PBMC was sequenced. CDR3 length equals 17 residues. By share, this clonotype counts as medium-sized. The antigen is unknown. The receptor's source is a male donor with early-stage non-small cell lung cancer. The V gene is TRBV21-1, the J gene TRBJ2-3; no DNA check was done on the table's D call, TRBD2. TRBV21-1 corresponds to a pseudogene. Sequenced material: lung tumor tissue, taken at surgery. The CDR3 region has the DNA TGTGCCAGCAGCAGTTTCTCGGCTAGCGGGAGAACAGATACGCAGTATTTT. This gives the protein CASSSFSASGRTDTQYF.